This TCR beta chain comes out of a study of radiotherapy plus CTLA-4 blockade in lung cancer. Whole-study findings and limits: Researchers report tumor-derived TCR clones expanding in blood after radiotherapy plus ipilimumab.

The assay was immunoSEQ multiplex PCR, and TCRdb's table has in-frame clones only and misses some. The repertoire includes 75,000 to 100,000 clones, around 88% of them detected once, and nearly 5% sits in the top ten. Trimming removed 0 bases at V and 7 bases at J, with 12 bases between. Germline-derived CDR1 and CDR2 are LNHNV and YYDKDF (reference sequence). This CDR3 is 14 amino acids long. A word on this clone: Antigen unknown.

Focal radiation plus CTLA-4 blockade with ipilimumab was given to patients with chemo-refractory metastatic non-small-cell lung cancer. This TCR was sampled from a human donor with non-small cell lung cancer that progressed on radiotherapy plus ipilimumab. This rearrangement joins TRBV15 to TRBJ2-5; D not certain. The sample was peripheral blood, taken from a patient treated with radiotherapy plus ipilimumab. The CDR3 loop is CATSREAASATQYF. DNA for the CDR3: TGTGCCACCAGCAGAGAGGCCGCCTCGGCGACCCAGTACTTC. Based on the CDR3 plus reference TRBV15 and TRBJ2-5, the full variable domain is DAMVIQNPRYQVTQFGKPVTLSCSQTLNHNVMYWYQQKSSQAPKLLFHYYDKDFNNEADTPDNFQSRRPNTSFCFLDIRSPGLGDTAMYLCATSREAASATQYFGPGTRLLVL.